The present TCR beta chain was sequenced within a study of T cells after yellow fever vaccination. General observations from the study: Abundant bulk-population clonotypes could contaminate the FACS-sorted repertoires.

Worth noting for this clonotype: The antigen remains unidentified.

TCRdb independently ran MiXCR on the 5' RACE reads; one entry per CDR3 protein. The sample lists roughly 160,000 distinct CDR3 sequences, about a tenth seen once, with under 40% in the top ten. V shed 8 bases and J shed 8 bases, with 13 bases lying between them. Per the germline V gene, CDR1 is SQVTM and CDR2 is ANQGSEA. This CDR3 is built from 11 residues. Material: CD8+ T cells sorted from PBMCs, obtained 45 days after the yellow fever booster vaccination. The V call is TRBV29-1, the J call TRBJ2-1; D possibly corresponds to TRBD2 (5 bases). The receptor was isolated from a man aged 18 to 29 who received the YFV17D yellow fever vaccine. The CDR3 is CSLSNGDEQFF. The CDR3 coding sequence is TGCAGCCTCTCCAACGGGGATGAGCAGTTCTTC.